What follows is one T cell receptor (beta chain) and its context. The record originates from a study of blood T cells in healthy people across ages. Study information: Using template switching, researchers captured about one barcoded beta molecule for each two T cells.

Each sample gave at least 7 million isolated PBMCs. The CDR3 is 14 amino acids. Germline values: CDR1 SGHRS, CDR2 YFSETQ. The junction had 5 bases not matched to a gene; V was cut back by 4 bases and J by 6 bases. A second about 6 to 11 cycle PCR used barcoded and J-beta primers. From the 5' RACE reads, TCRdb called clonotypes with MiXCR, one entry per CDR3 protein. The table lists about 640,000 distinct CDR3 sequences, roughly 50% of them singletons, with approximately 37% in the top ten. The sequence was collected from a man between 60 and 75 years old in good health. The chain couples TRBV5-1 to TRBJ2-1, with 9 nucleotides matching TRBD1. The sample taken for sequencing was blood. DNA for the CDR3: TGCGCCAGCAGCACCGGGACAGGGTTCAATGAGCAGTTCTTC. Protein product: CASSTGTGFNEQFF.